This T cell receptor (beta chain) was documented in a study of blood T cells in healthy people across ages. Then a second PCR, running roughly 7 to 11 cycles, was carried out with a sample-barcoded 5' primer and a J-beta primer mix. TCRdb reprocessed the 5' RACE reads with MiXCR, giving one entry per CDR3 protein. Among about 400,000 distinct CDR3 sequences, roughly half were seen once, and the ten largest hold about 54%. Isolation recovered at least 6.5 million PBMCs from every sample. The TCR was taken from a man in his sixties in good health. The sample taken for sequencing was blood.

The CDR3: CASTLGAGAEQFF. DNA of the CDR3: TGTGCCAGCACCCTAGGAGCGGGAGCTGAGCAGTTCTTC. The J gene is TRBJ2-1, the V gene TRBV7-9; 8 nucleotides line up with TRBD2. CDR3 length: 13 residues. CDR1 and CDR2 from the germline V gene are SEHNR and FQNEAQ (reference sequence). V shed 7 bases, J shed 9 bases, and the junction held 8 bases outside the gene matches.